The rows below give T cell receptor beta chains drawn from one sample of a study of response to subunit inactivated influenza vaccine. Using its own MiXCR run on the RT-PCR reads, TCRdb lists one record per CDR3 protein. Of hundreds of thousands of distinct CDR3 sequences listed, roughly 20% are singletons. Sequences were derived from PBMCs from blood, sampled roughly 20 months after vaccination. The receptors derive from a man aged 45-69 years who received an inactivated influenza vaccine. Each CDR3 is given without its conserved first and last residue. Part of the rows lack a size; the others show once, few, many or a class for expanded clones.

V: TRBV10-3; size: .; J: TRBJ1-4; CDR3: ATGQGTSNEKLF
V: TRBV14; size: few; J: TRBJ2-1; CDR3: ASSPRTRLAGENEQF
V: TRBV20-1; size: few; J: TRBJ1-1; CDR3: SARSRTGGWDTEAF
V: TRBV15; size: few; J: TRBJ2-1; CDR3: ATSRVGELRRRNNEQF
V: TRBV5-4; size: .; J: TRBJ2-1; CDR3: ASSSAPGTVYNEQF
V: TRBV9; size: .; J: TRBJ1-1; CDR3: ASSPIGQGLSTEAF
V: TRBV7-8; size: few; J: TRBJ1-5; CDR3: ASSLDGGAGQPQH
V: TRBV28; size: few; J: TRBJ1-6; CDR3: ASSRTGFGSPLH
V: TRBV5-5; size: few; J: TRBJ1-6; CDR3: ASSTWDGWSSYNSPLH
V: TRBV5-1; size: few; J: TRBJ1-6; CDR3: ASSPEGEVSPLH
V: TRBV20-1; size: .; J: TRBJ2-3; CDR3: GVSGGTDTQY
V: TRBV4-1; size: few; J: TRBJ2-3; CDR3: ASRGTSGPTDTQY
V: TRBV19; size: .; J: TRBJ2-2; CDR3: ASSAGRGTGELF
V: TRBV20-1; size: few; J: TRBJ1-2; CDR3: SAPTPTGRYGYT
V: TRBV7-9; size: few; J: TRBJ1-1; CDR3: ASSATKGRNTEAF
V: TRBV20-1; size: few; J: TRBJ1-1; CDR3: SATTQNTEAF
V: TRBV5-6; size: .; J: TRBJ2-5; CDR3: ASSQEGFQETQY
V: TRBV7-9; size: .; J: TRBJ1-1; CDR3: ASSFGGFDTEAF
V: TRBV4-3; size: .; J: TRBJ2-2; CDR3: ASSPRGQYTGELF
V: TRBV5-1; size: many; J: TRBJ1-6; CDR3: ASSFGTGGESPLH
V: TRBV10-2; size: many; J: TRBJ1-1; CDR3: ASKWTGNTEAF
V: TRBV7-2; size: few; J: TRBJ2-7; CDR3: ASSPRRSYEQY
V: TRBV7-3; size: many; J: TRBJ1-1; CDR3: ASSLKTNTEAF
V: TRBV11-2; size: .; J: TRBJ2-7; CDR3: ASSWGQGYEQY
V: TRBV7-2; size: .; J: TRBJ2-7; CDR3: ASTPDGTYYEQY
V: TRBV11-2; size: .; J: TRBJ2-3; CDR3: ASSLGLAGSDTQY
V: TRBV7-2; size: .; J: TRBJ2-1; CDR3: ASSLRLAGAYLSYNEQF
V: TRBV6-1; size: .; J: TRBJ2-3; CDR3: ASTRASTDTQY
V: TRBV6-1; size: many; J: TRBJ1-6; CDR3: ASSQDRGNSPLH
V: TRBV7-9; size: few; J: TRBJ1-2; CDR3: ASSTIGVSGDYT
V: TRBV18; size: .; J: TRBJ1-3; CDR3: ASSPKGRSGNTIY
V: TRBV29-1; size: .; J: TRBJ2-3; CDR3: SAGTSGHTDTQY
V: TRBV28; size: few; J: TRBJ2-5; CDR3: ASSLPGGLETQY
V: TRBV12-3/TRBV12-4; size: few; J: TRBJ2-7; CDR3: ASSSAGKYEQY
V: TRBV9; size: once; J: TRBJ2-3; CDR3: ASSVAPQRSDTQY
V: TRBV6-2/TRBV6-3; size: .; J: TRBJ1-1; CDR3: ASINEGASTEAF
V: TRBV19; size: .; J: TRBJ1-1; CDR3: ASSINWNAEAF
V: TRBV4-2; size: few; J: TRBJ1-3; CDR3: ASSQTGPGNTIY
V: TRBV10-3; size: .; J: TRBJ2-1; CDR3: AGGGRGDNEQF
V: TRBV4-1; size: many; J: TRBJ2-2; CDR3: ASSRRQGWDTGELF
V: TRBV10-3; size: few; J: TRBJ1-4; CDR3: AISGGHPSTNEKLF
V: TRBV6-2/TRBV6-3; size: few; J: TRBJ1-5; CDR3: ASRKGPGGNQPQH
V: TRBV12-3/TRBV12-4; size: few; J: TRBJ1-5; CDR3: ASSLSAGNNQPQH
V: TRBV7-9; size: .; J: TRBJ1-1; CDR3: ASSLAATGRTEAF
V: TRBV5-1; size: .; J: TRBJ2-1; CDR3: ASNFRQASYNEQF
V: TRBV4-3; size: .; J: TRBJ2-3; CDR3: ASSQDRDTQY
V: TRBV11-2; size: many; J: TRBJ2-3; CDR3: ASSLKSRRGGNTDTQY
V: TRBV6-2/TRBV6-3; size: few; J: TRBJ1-5; CDR3: ASSYKKGQGANQPQH
V: TRBV6-2/TRBV6-3; size: .; J: TRBJ2-7; CDR3: ASSNPRTSSYEQY